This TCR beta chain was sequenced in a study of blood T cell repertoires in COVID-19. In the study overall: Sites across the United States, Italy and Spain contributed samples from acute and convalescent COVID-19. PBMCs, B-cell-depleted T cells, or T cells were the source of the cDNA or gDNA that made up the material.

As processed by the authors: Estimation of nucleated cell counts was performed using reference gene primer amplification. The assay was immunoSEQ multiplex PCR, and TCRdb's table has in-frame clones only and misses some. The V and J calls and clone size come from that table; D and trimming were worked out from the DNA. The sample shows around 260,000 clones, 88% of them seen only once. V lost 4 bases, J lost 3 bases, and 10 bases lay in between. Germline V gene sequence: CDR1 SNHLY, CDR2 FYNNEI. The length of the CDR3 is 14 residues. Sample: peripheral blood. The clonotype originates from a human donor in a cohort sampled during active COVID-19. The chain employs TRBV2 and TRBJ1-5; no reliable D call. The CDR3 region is CASSVYQNNQPQHF. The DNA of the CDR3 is TGTGCCAGCAGTGTATACCAGAACAATCAGCCCCAGCATTTT.